These T cell receptor beta chains were read from a single sample in a study of blood T cell repertoires in COVID-19. Here immunoSEQ multiplex PCR was the method, and the copy in TCRdb shows in-frame clones only, minus some. The sample comprises about 220,000 clones, roughly 81% of which are singletons, and approximately 2.6% rests with the top ten. The sample taken for sequencing was peripheral blood. The source of these receptors is a man aged 50-59 years who had recovered from COVID-19. The CDR3 runs from the conserved cysteine through the conserved F or W. Each record gives: V gene, D gene, clone size, J gene, CDR3 DNA, CDR3 protein. The D gene is left open where the match is weak. Clone size, where shown, is once, few, many, or a class for clones that have expanded.

v_call: TRBV28
d_call: .
clone_size: .
j_call: TRBJ1-3
cdr3_nt: TGTGCCAGCAGTTTTACAATACAGGGCTCTGGAAACACCATATATTTT
cdr3_aa: CASSFTIQGSGNTIYF

v_call: TRBV2
d_call: TRBD2
clone_size: .
j_call: TRBJ2-3
cdr3_nt: TGTGCCAGCAGCCACGGGAGGACGCAGTATTTT
cdr3_aa: CASSHGRTQYF

v_call: TRBV6-5
d_call: .
clone_size: .
j_call: TRBJ1-5
cdr3_nt: TGTGCCAGCAGTTACCCACGACAGGAGGGCAATCAGCCCCAGCATTTT
cdr3_aa: CASSYPRQEGNQPQHF

v_call: TRBV28
d_call: TRBD1
clone_size: .
j_call: TRBJ2-7
cdr3_nt: TGTGCCAGCAGCCCTACGGGGCTCGATGGGACAGGGAAATCCTACGAGCAGTACTTC
cdr3_aa: CASSPTGLDGTGKSYEQYF

v_call: TRBV20-1
d_call: .
clone_size: .
j_call: TRBJ1-1
cdr3_nt: TGCAGTGCTAGTGCGGGGGGCACTGAAGCTTTCTTT
cdr3_aa: CSASAGGTEAFF

v_call: TRBV19
d_call: .
clone_size: .
j_call: TRBJ2-4
cdr3_nt: TGTGCCAGTAGTGGGAAAACAGGGCTAGCCAAAAACATTCAGTACTTC
cdr3_aa: CASSGKTGLAKNIQYF

v_call: TRBV4-2
d_call: .
clone_size: .
j_call: TRBJ2-2
cdr3_nt: TGTGCCAGCAGCCAGGTCCCGGAGTACCGGGAGCCCTATTCCGGGGAGCTGTTTTTT
cdr3_aa: CASSQVPEYREPYSGELFF

v_call: TRBV5-1
d_call: TRBD1
clone_size: few
j_call: TRBJ1-3
cdr3_nt: TGCGCCAGCAGCCCATGGACAGGGGCGGTTGGCACCATATATTTT
cdr3_aa: CASSPWTGAVGTIYF

v_call: TRBV28
d_call: .
clone_size: .
j_call: TRBJ2-7
cdr3_nt: TGTGCCAGCAGTTCCGGGTTGCAGTACGAGCAGTACTTC
cdr3_aa: CASSSGLQYEQYF

v_call: TRBV4-1
d_call: .
clone_size: .
j_call: TRBJ2-3
cdr3_nt: TGCGCCAGCAGACAAGATAGACACAACACAGATACGCAGTATTTT
cdr3_aa: CASRQDRHNTDTQYF

v_call: TRBV11-3
d_call: .
clone_size: .
j_call: TRBJ1-4
cdr3_nt: TGTGCCAGCAGCGGAGACAGGCCTCCTGAAAAACTGTTTTTT
cdr3_aa: CASSGDRPPEKLFF

v_call: TRBV18
d_call: .
clone_size: .
j_call: TRBJ2-3
cdr3_nt: TGTGCCAGCTCGCCTGTCGGTGGTCGAACAGATACGCAGTATTTT
cdr3_aa: CASSPVGGRTDTQYF

v_call: TRBV3-1/TRBV3-2
d_call: TRBD2
clone_size: .
j_call: TRBJ2-1
cdr3_nt: TGTGCCAGCAGCCACCTTTCGGGACTAGATTCCTACAATGAGCAGTTCTTC
cdr3_aa: CASSHLSGLDSYNEQFF

v_call: TRBV6-5
d_call: TRBD2
clone_size: .
j_call: TRBJ2-4
cdr3_nt: TGTGCCAGCAGCCGGGGACTAGTCAGATGGTACTTC
cdr3_aa: CASSRGLVRWYF

v_call: TRBV5-1
d_call: TRBD1
clone_size: once
j_call: TRBJ1-1
cdr3_nt: TGCGCCAGCAGCCCCCGGGACAGGACGGCGAACACTGAAGCTTTCTTT
cdr3_aa: CASSPRDRTANTEAFF

v_call: TRBV7-8
d_call: TRBD1
clone_size: .
j_call: TRBJ2-5
cdr3_nt: TGTGCCAGCAGCTTACGCGACAGGGGGCCGGGGGAGACCCAGTACTTC
cdr3_aa: CASSLRDRGPGETQYF

v_call: TRBV5-6
d_call: TRBD2
clone_size: .
j_call: TRBJ2-3
cdr3_nt: TGTGCCAGCAGCTTGCGGAGCGGGAGGACGACAGATACGCAGTATTTT
cdr3_aa: CASSLRSGRTTDTQYF

v_call: TRBV5-1
d_call: TRBD2
clone_size: .
j_call: TRBJ2-5
cdr3_nt: TGCGCCAGCAGCTTAGTTCCTAGCGGGACACAAGAGACCCAGTACTTC
cdr3_aa: CASSLVPSGTQETQYF

v_call: TRBV9
d_call: TRBD1
clone_size: .
j_call: TRBJ2-7
cdr3_nt: TGTGCCAGCAGCGCAACAGGGGCCGCGGACTACGAGCAGTACTTC
cdr3_aa: CASSATGAADYEQYF

v_call: TRBV19
d_call: .
clone_size: .
j_call: TRBJ2-7
cdr3_nt: TGTGCCAGTAGTATTAACAGCCCCTACGAGCAGTACTTC
cdr3_aa: CASSINSPYEQYF

v_call: TRBV5-6
d_call: .
clone_size: .
j_call: TRBJ2-2
cdr3_nt: TGTGCCAGCAGCTTGGGGGACATCTACACCGGGGAGCTGTTTTTT
cdr3_aa: CASSLGDIYTGELFF

v_call: TRBV2
d_call: .
clone_size: .
j_call: TRBJ2-1
cdr3_nt: TGTGCCAGCAGTGGCCCGAGAGGGGGAAATGAGCAGTTCTTC
cdr3_aa: CASSGPRGGNEQFF

v_call: TRBV7-2
d_call: TRBD1
clone_size: .
j_call: TRBJ2-7
cdr3_nt: TGTGCCAGCAGCTTTGCTCCGGGACAGCAATACGAGCAGTACTTC
cdr3_aa: CASSFAPGQQYEQYF

v_call: TRBV7-9
d_call: TRBD1
clone_size: .
j_call: TRBJ2-7
cdr3_nt: TGTGCCAGCAGCTCATGGGGGACAGGCTCCTACGAGCAGTACTTC
cdr3_aa: CASSSWGTGSYEQYF

v_call: TRBV19
d_call: TRBD2
clone_size: .
j_call: TRBJ2-1
cdr3_nt: TGTGCCAGTAGCTGGGGAGGGCGGTACAATGAGCAGTTCTTC
cdr3_aa: CASSWGGRYNEQFF

v_call: TRBV24-1
d_call: .
clone_size: .
j_call: TRBJ2-1
cdr3_nt: TGTGCCACCAGTGATGCTAGCGAAGGCTCCTACAATGAGCAGTTCTTC
cdr3_aa: CATSDASEGSYNEQFF

v_call: TRBV21-1
d_call: .
clone_size: .
j_call: TRBJ1-5
cdr3_nt: TGTGCCAGCAGCAAAGATAGCAAGCTTAGCAATCAGCCCCAGCATTTT
cdr3_aa: CASSKDSKLSNQPQHF

v_call: TRBV7-2
d_call: TRBD1
clone_size: .
j_call: TRBJ1-1
cdr3_nt: TGTGCCAGCAGCTCGAGAGGACAGGGGCGCACTGAAGCTTTCTTT
cdr3_aa: CASSSRGQGRTEAFF

v_call: TRBV7-9
d_call: TRBD2
clone_size: few
j_call: TRBJ2-3
cdr3_nt: TGTGCCAGCAGCCAAGCACTAGCGGGCACAGATACGCAGTATTTT
cdr3_aa: CASSQALAGTDTQYF

v_call: TRBV15
d_call: TRBD2
clone_size: .
j_call: TRBJ2-3
cdr3_nt: TGTGCCACCAGCAGAGCCCTAGCGGGAGGGCCATGGACAGATACGCAGTATTTT
cdr3_aa: CATSRALAGGPWTDTQYF

v_call: TRBV18
d_call: .
clone_size: .
j_call: TRBJ2-7
cdr3_nt: TGTGCCAGCGGATTGACAGGTAACTCCTACGAGCAGTACTTC
cdr3_aa: CASGLTGNSYEQYF

v_call: TRBV4-2
d_call: TRBD2
clone_size: .
j_call: TRBJ2-7
cdr3_nt: TGTGCCAGCAGCCAAAGTAGCGGGGGCCACTACGAGCAGTACTTC
cdr3_aa: CASSQSSGGHYEQYF